This T cell receptor (beta chain) was recovered during a study of shared clonotypes between healthy human individuals (dated by TCRdb to the early 2020s). For the wider study: The cohort included a few men and two women between 18 and 49 years of age. Different laboratories and diverse techniques were used to prepare libraries and sequence TCR repertoires, to increase sequencing depth and limit assay-specific biases. For each donor, CD4 naive and CD4 memory were each run on three plates, CD8 naive on two plates, and CD8 memory on one plate. The study deeply sequenced blood TCR repertoires of five healthy adults to estimate repertoire size and the extent of clonotype sharing between individuals. Between about 0.85 and 10 billion PBMCs per donor were obtained by leukapheresis. The investigation overall reported the following: Only blood was sampled, and tissue TCR repertoires likely differ from those in blood. Compared with non-shared clonotypes, clonotypes shared by all four sorted-subset donors had higher generation probabilities. Even with the large sequencing depth, rarefaction of the sorted-subset datasets indicated that sequencing was incomplete. Naive subsets generally had larger estimated clonotype richness than memory subsets. Pairwise subsampling indicated that sequencing depth was expected to affect the degree of clonotype sharing among donors. Because the study included only a small number of donors, the genetic and exposure-history diversity represented was limited. When a few donors were compared, the shared fraction of clonotypes was about 5% for naive CD4, approximately 3.5% for naive CD8, roughly 2.5% for memory CD4, and under 0.5% for memory CD8.

Using the deep immunoSEQ assay, TCR CDR3 regions were amplified from genomic DNA by multiplex PCR. Extracted genomic DNA from each cell subset was distributed evenly across all wells of several immunoSEQ 96-well plates, and each plate was treated as a replicate. Each replicate PCR for sorted subsets received approximately 200 ng genomic DNA, equal to about 29,000 T cell genomes. Purified libraries were quantified with a Qubit 3.0 fluorometer, sized on a Bioanalyzer 2100, and re-quantified with the KAPA Library Quantification kit. Every immunoSEQ 96-well plate was sequenced on a dedicated single-read 150-cycle Illumina NextSeq 550 flow cell. On the authors' methods: The immunoSEQ output contained only junctional sequences without quality scores, so filtering could not match that applied to full-length reads. Sequences were annotated with PyIR, a Python wrapper for IgBLAST v1.9, and V/J genes and CDR3 were assigned using IMGT germline references. Any read was removed if the V/J assignment was weak (E-value above 1e-6), the CDR3 was missing, or the read contained stop codons, out-of-frame junctions, or ambiguous translated residues. V3J clonotypes were defined by identical inferred V gene, J gene, and CDR3 amino acid sequence. Percentage overlap between repertoires was computed as shared unique clonotypes divided by the size of the smaller repertoire. RTK rarefaction, the Chao1 estimator, and Recon v2.1 estimates of unobserved clonotypes were used to assess repertoire richness. OLGA was used to compute generation probabilities for all TCRbeta clonotypes that the gDNA method yielded from four donors. TCRdb's version of the immuneACCESS table is confined to in-frame rearrangements and falls short of the full clone set. An unresolved V gene accounts for under half of the shortfall where checked; the remainder is of unknown origin. The DNA was the basis for D and trimming; V, J and clone size are from that table. The sample table holds more than 200,000 clones, of which approximately 65% were seen once. Clones ranked in the top ten supply 8.5% to 14% of the sample.

The donors were healthy, HIV-negative adults who had no recently reported acute infections or vaccinations. Every donor was a Caucasian adult living in Nashville, Tennessee, USA. CD4+ T cells were enriched through magnetic negative selection, after which naive cells were positively selected on CD45RA and the remaining negative fraction served as the memory subset. After blood collection by leukapheresis, PBMCs were isolated using Ficoll-Histopaque density gradient centrifugation and then cryopreserved in the vapor phase of liquid nitrogen. Analytical flow cytometry was used to check the purity and quantity of every magnetically sorted T cell population. From each sorted fraction, genomic DNA was isolated and quantified by UV absorbance on a Nanodrop 2000c. Comments on this clone: Its antigen is not yet known. Within one base of it there is no much larger clone, and no base qualities were kept.

From the cysteine through the phenylalanine, the CDR3 covers 13 amino acids. Only the CDR3 DNA is retained, 39 bases long and in frame from the first base. Compared with germline, V lacks 4 bases and J lacks 5 bases; bases without a gene match: 7. CDR1 and CDR2 were assigned from the germline V gene as SQVTM and ANQGSEA. This TCR came from a man aged 25-40 years in good health. The material sequenced was memory CD4+ T cells sorted from blood. What this sample's cell subset or site label stands for: CD45RA-negative fraction. The V gene is TRBV29-1 and the J gene is TRBJ2-7; 8 bases in between match TRBD2. The DNA is TGCAGCGTTGGGGGACTAGAGTCGAACGAGCAGTACTTC. It translates to CSVGGLESNEQYF.